This TCR beta chain was identified during a study of cytomegalovirus exposure and HLA in healthy donors (dated 2017 in TCRdb). For the wider study: An earlier analysis of more than 550 of the donors reported approximately 280 Gb of sequence data and roughly 120 million unique TCR beta sequences obtained from 180 million or so T cells. An early release that covered about 600 HLA-typed donors contained around 300 gigabases of sequencing data and tens of millions of unique TCR sequences. Of the 300 to 450 genotyped donors, over 70% fell in the genetic ancestry cluster associated with self-reported Caucasian donors. The study aimed to test whether cataloging public T cell receptors could reveal signatures of past pathogen exposure. The study used immunosequencing to profile the T cell repertoires of under 700 subjects and linked those repertoires to cytomegalovirus serostatus. A separate validation cohort of roughly 130 different subjects was used in addition to the roughly 640-subject first cohort. The study combined high-throughput TCR immunosequencing, statistical association of individual TCRs with disease status, and machine learning to predict cytomegalovirus infection status. To study patterns of TCR occurrence, a later analysis re-analyzed previously published TCR beta repertoires from more than 550 donors and added high-resolution HLA genotyping. Rather than using new phenotypic data, the later analysis identified candidate immune exposures from TCR beta sequences and from how often those sequences occurred across donors. To decide whether each TCR beta V gene segment behaved as functional or pseudogenic, an earlier analysis of some 600 of the donors relied on high-throughput TCR beta sequencing. Donor age, sex, ethnicity and CMV serostatus were collected together with the repertoire data. A later genetic analysis used genome-wide SNP genotypes for about 60% of the 666 donors, treating that subset as a discovery cohort. Every discovery cohort repertoire had been produced on one sequencing platform. Both class I and class II loci were covered by HLA typing, at four-digit resolution. Typing coverage differed by locus: A, B, C, DRB1 and DQB1 were typed in about 629-640 donors, DQA1 in 522, DPA1 in around 610, and DPB1 in 450 to 480. Because of strong linkage in the cohort, five DR-DQ haplotypes were treated as single units for association and clustering. On average, 235,054 unique TCR beta nucleotide sequences were sequenced per donor among a few hundred genotyped donors of the cohort, with around 19% of those sequences being non-productive.

CDR1 SGHVS and CDR2 FNYEAQ were looked up in the germline V gene. Germline trimming: 7 bases from V, 5 bases from J; junction bases outside gene matches: 9. From its cysteine to its phenylalanine, the CDR3 spans 14 amino acids. The sequence is cut down to CDR3 DNA, 42 bases in frame from base 1. The paper as a whole reports these results and caveats: A later genetic analysis associated a missense DCLRE1C variant with V-gene and J-gene trimming of TCR beta chains, and an independent cohort replicated the association. In the study, around 150 TCR beta chains were listed as associated with cytomegalovirus. Assigning TCR associations to individual alleles was difficult when HLA alleles, especially DR and DQ, strongly co-occurred. A later analysis found that most CMV-associated TCR beta chains appeared HLA-restricted, with HLA associations seemingly driven largely by CMV exposure. Specific HLA alleles were associated with roughly 16,000 TCR beta sequences at a false discovery rate of 0.05 in a later analysis. Linkage disequilibrium might explain the correlated functional status among segregating V segments, but an unknown experimental factor could not be excluded. Because counts were too low, roughly 16 rarely observed V segments, including chromosome 9 orphons, were left out of the earlier analysis of a few hundred of the donors. Cytomegalovirus status was reported to be diagnosed by the classifier with high specificity and sensitivity in both the original and validation cohorts. Because some donors lacked HLA typing at each locus, the association tests relied only on the typed subset. Because the 87-base-pair reads could not distinguish some IMGT-functional V segments, including TRBV6-2 and TRBV6-3, those segments were excluded. A group of highly shared sequence variants was considered likely to be a technical artifact of the sequencing pipeline. According to a later genetic analysis, donors in an Asian-associated ancestry cluster had fewer N-insertions in productive TCRs than the approximately 650-donor mean. Broadly in line with IMGT annotations, most TCR beta V segments showed up in productive rearrangements about 90% or about 30% of the time in an earlier analysis of about 500 of the donors. A further reported finding was that TCR beta sequences accurately predicted the HLA-A and HLA-B alleles for most subjects in the first cohort. According to a later analysis, TCR association rates differed among HLA loci, with DRB1 alleles showing the most associated TCRs and HLA-C alleles showing the fewest. Most TCR sequences were seen in very few donors, while some public TCRs were found in many individuals. The cohort was sequenced for TCR beta chains only, and without alpha or paired-chain data the features that could be detected were limited. The only immune exposure information available for the cohort was CMV serostatus. A later analysis found that HLA-associated TCR beta chains were more clonally expanded and had lower generation probabilities than equally common non-associated chains. Sequencing depth was assumed to be roughly uniform across donors in the presence/absence analyses, though that assumption may not hold. A few of the identified cytomegalovirus-associated TCR beta chains were confirmed in vitro to be specific for cytomegalovirus antigens. It was suggested by the authors that the approach could potentially be generalized to other disease states and immunological phenotypes. Several of the top co-occurrence clusters appeared to be linked to parvovirus B19, influenza, CMV and Epstein-Barr virus, according to a later analysis.

Libraries were made using the immunoSEQ multiplex PCR assay. For the multiplex PCR, a mixture combining 60 forward primers for TCR Vbeta segments and 13 reverse primers for TCR Jbeta segments was used. The CDR3 region of rearranged TCR beta genes was amplified from genomic DNA by a multiplex PCR assay. The amplified TCR beta libraries were sequenced on the Illumina HiSeq System as 87-base-pair reads. The authors' pipeline ran thus. A later analysis counted about 76 million unique TCR beta chains across the 666 repertoires, and 10 million to 11 million of these chains were shared by at least two donors. To remove PCR and sequencing errors, raw reads were error-corrected and collapsed into unique sequences using a nearest-neighbor algorithm that merged closely related sequences. Alignment of CDR3 sequences to IMGT reference sequences was used to assign V, D and J gene segments. Each retained sequence needed at least a six-nucleotide match to both a V gene segment and a J gene segment. Rearrangements were called productive when the CDR3 lacked stop codons and stayed in frame with V and J; all others were non-productive. Following IMGT convention, CDR3 was defined as the stretch from the second conserved V-encoded cysteine up to the conserved J-encoded phenylalanine. Sequences without an unambiguous match to a single V gene segment were excluded from the earlier analysis of almost 600 of the donors. An earlier analysis of a few hundred of the donors called V segments functional above 56.7% productive rearrangements and segregating when the between-donor standard deviation exceeded 5%. A statistical classification framework was built for diagnosing cytomegalovirus status from the catalog of TCR beta chain sequences. V and J gene assignment, in a later analysis, came from comparing TCR nucleotide sequences with IMGT/GENE-DB human TR gene sequences. Using the TCRdist pipeline, a later analysis assigned CDR3 sequences along with most-parsimonious VDJ recombination scenarios. In a later analysis, every TCR beta chain was defined by the combination of its CDR3 amino acid sequence and its V-gene family, and reads without a unique V-gene family were dropped. As a way to deal with suspected cross-contamination and a sequencing artifact, a later analysis dropped 450 to 600 nucleotide sequences that were highly shared and had low generation probability. In a later analysis, a clonal expansion index was calculated for each public chain from normalized within-repertoire ranks of inferred template counts. Generation probabilities in a later analysis came from a VDJ recombination model fitted to out-of-frame rearrangements, and those results were checked against IGoR. In a later analysis, TCR-TCR, TCR-HLA and TCR-CMV co-occurrence was scored with hypergeometric tests, and a repertoire-size bias correction was applied to TCR pairs. A later analysis estimated false discovery rates by permuting HLA or CMV assignments 20 times. In a later analysis, co-occurring TCRs were grouped using DBSCAN, with TCRdist sequence similarity added in when clustering inside HLA-allele-positive subsets. For co-occurrence clustering, repertoires with fewer than 30,000 or more than 120,000 public chains were excluded, along with a handful of repertoires with anomalous nucleotide sharing. TCRdb carries this immuneACCESS record with in-frame sequences only. Its versions omit some clonotypes, under half of them owing to an unresolved V gene in the studies checked, with the rest unexplained. D and trimming come from the DNA, and the V and J calls and clone size come from that table. This sample is represented by about 160,000 clones; over 65% of them were singletons. Clones ranked in the top ten supply approximately 3% of the sample.

The cohort comprised 550 to 700 healthy bone marrow donors. At the time of sampling, every cohort member was nominally healthy, though immune exposures that went unrecorded were likely present. The donor was CMV seronegative and belonged to the group of roughly 330 seronegative cohort members. A peripheral blood sample was provided by each donor, and peripheral blood mononuclear cells were used for TCR beta sequencing. Genomic DNA was extracted from the blood cell samples with the Qiagen DNeasy Blood Extraction Kit. In regard to this clone: What antigen it recognizes has not been identified. No much larger clonotype is one base removed from it; base qualities were not supplied.

The chain is assembled from TRBV7-6 and TRBJ2-7; TRBD1 agrees with 9 junctional bases. Specimen: PBMCs. This TCR came from a woman between 35 and 50 years old in good health and CMV-seronegative. CDR3 protein: CASNAGTGYHEQYF. The DNA reads as follows: TGTGCCAGCAACGCCGGGACAGGGTACCACGAGCAGTACTTC. The entire variable domain, with the stretches around the CDR3 drawn from the reference TRBV7-6 and TRBJ2-7 proteins, is GAGVSQSPRYKVTKRGQDVALRCDPISGHVSLYWYRQALGQGPEFLTYFNYEAQQDKSGLPNDRFSAERPEGSISTLTIQRTEQRDSAMYRCASNAGTGYHEQYFGPGTRLTVT.